The T cell receptor (beta chain) under discussion was sequenced for a study of cytomegalovirus exposure and HLA in healthy donors. Study in general: There were a few hundred genotyped donors. Of these, roughly 86% fell in the genetic ancestry cluster associated with self-reported Caucasian donors.

V was clipped by 3 bases and J by 1 base, with 3 bases between them. The germline CDR1 and CDR2 sequences are SGHTA and FQGNSA. The CDR3 length is 13 residues. With 60 Vbeta and 13 Jbeta primers, the PCR was carried out. Some clones are missing from TCRdb's copy, which holds only in-frame ones; the method was immunoSEQ multiplex PCR. This sample has around 300,000 clones, with around 90% found just once. The chain employs TRBV7-2 and TRBJ2-2; D gene unclear. Sequenced material: PBMCs. This TCR was recovered from a woman younger than 35 in good health and CMV-seronegative. The CDR3 nucleotides are TGTGCCAGCAGCTTCAAGAACACCGGGGAGCTGTTTTTT. It specifies CASSFKNTGELFF. Filled out from reference TRBV7-2 and TRBJ2-2, the complete variable domain reads GAGVSQSPSNKVTEKGKDVELRCDPISGHTALYWYRQSLGQGLEFLIYFQGNSAPDKSGLPSDRFSAERTGGSVSTLTIQRTQQEDSAVYLCASSFKNTGELFFGEGSRLTVL.